This T cell receptor beta chain appears in the sequencing data of a study of OX40 agonist ivuxolimab in advanced cancers. The method was immunoSEQ multiplex PCR; TCRdb's version includes in-frame clones alone and lacks a portion of them. The table records 96,000 or so clones, less than 95% of them present only once. V lost 7 bases and J lost 7, with 14 bases in between. This CDR3 spans 13 amino acids. The germline gives CDR1 LNHDA, CDR2 SQIVND (reference sequence). The V call is TRBV19, the J call TRBJ2-1; D not certain. The source of this sequence is an adult with an advanced solid tumor such as melanoma, head and neck, liver or kidney cancer. The specimen comprised CD4+ or CD8+ T cells sorted from blood, sampled in a trial of the OX40 agonist ivuxolimab. For the CDR3, the DNA is TGTGCCAGTACCCCGGGTGCCGGTAATGAGCAGTTCTTC. Its translation: CASTPGAGNEQFF.